This T cell receptor beta chain is drawn from a study of OX40 agonist ivuxolimab in advanced cancers. Overall study: Aged roughly 23 to 90 with a mean of about 60 years, they were about 83% male. A history of anti-PD-1, anti-PD-L1 or anti-CTLA-4 therapy was acceptable, and 30% to 45% had some. Regarding the study as a whole: Which antigen the expanded peripheral T cells recognized is unknown.

The germline V and J ends were trimmed by 7 bases and 8 bases, with 19 bases remaining between them. The germline V gene encodes CDR1 SGHTA and CDR2 FQGNSA. The CDR3 sequence is 14 residues long. Generated by immunoSEQ multiplex PCR, the TCRdb table keeps only in-frame clones and is missing some. Of tens of thousands of clones listed, 90% are singletons. Collection of blood occurred at baseline, at cycle 4 day 1, and at cycle 7 day 1. This clone has just a few counts. Its antigen is unidentified. The chain uses TRBV7-2 and TRBJ2-3; weak D call: TRBD2 (7 bases). This TCR was sampled from an adult with an advanced solid tumor such as melanoma, head and neck, liver or kidney cancer. The material sequenced was CD4+ or CD8+ T cells sorted from blood, taken in a trial of the OX40 agonist ivuxolimab. The CDR3: CASTPIGGRSTQYF. The CDR3, as DNA: TGTGCCAGCACCCCCATCGGGGGGCGGAGTACGCAGTATTTT.